The 8 T cell receptor beta chains listed next were all sequenced from one sample in a study of shared clonotypes between healthy human individuals. Here immunoSEQ multiplex PCR was the method, and the copy in TCRdb shows in-frame clones only, minus some. The table includes some 1 million clones, 70% to 80% detected once. Sequences were obtained from memory CD4+ T cells sorted from blood. Subset indicated: CD45RA-negative fraction. Receptor source: a man aged 18 to 35 in good health.

The V and J genes are TRBV15 and TRBJ2-3; the D is unclear. Between the trimmed V and J ends, which lost 0 bases and 6 bases, there was a span of 7 bases. This CDR3 spans 13 amino acids. Germline lookup yields CDR1 LNHNV and CDR2 YYDKDF (reference sequence). CDR3: CATSRDKGDTQYF. In DNA, the CDR3 is TGTGCCACCAGCAGAGATAAAGGGGATACGCAGTATTTT.

The chain couples TRBV5-1 to TRBJ2-7, with D possibly being TRBD1 or TRBD2 (5 bases each). V lost 3 bases to trimming and J lost 2 bases, with 12 bases between them. The germline V gene encodes CDR1 SGHRS and CDR2 YFSETQ. CDR3 length equals 14 residues. The DNA for the CDR3 is TGCGCCAGCAGCTGGGACGGAAGGGCCTACGAGCAGTACTTC. This sequence encodes CASSWDGRAYEQYF.

This chain joins TRBV9 and TRBJ1-1; TRBD1 might be the D (5 bases). The germline V and J ends were trimmed by 3 bases and 0 bases, with 18 bases remaining between them. In germline, CDR1 is SGDLS, CDR2 YYNGEE. This CDR3 has 17 residues. CDR3 amino acids: CASSADGGDGLNTEAFF. The CDR3 region has the DNA TGTGCCAGCAGCGCCGATGGCGGGGACGGGCTGAACACTGAAGCTTTCTTT.

The genes are TRBV5-1 and TRBJ1-1; a possible D gene is TRBD1 (5 bases). V lost 4 bases and J 2 bases, leaving 15 bases between the germline ends. This CDR3 contains 15 residues. In germline, CDR1 is SGHRS, CDR2 YFSETQ. The CDR3 loop reads CASSPGSRANTEAFF. For the CDR3, the DNA is TGCGCCAGCAGCCCAGGCTCCAGGGCTAACACTGAAGCTTTCTTT.

In its sample, this clone was seen a few times. The chain has TRBV10-3 and TRBJ2-7; possibly TRBD1 for D (6 bases). Trimming took off 10 bases at V and 4 bases at J, with 14 bases between the two ends. Germline-derived CDR1 and CDR2 are ENHRY and SYGVKD. The CDR3 has 12 residues. The CDR3 DNA follows: TGTGCCAGCACCGGGACACTTTACGAGCAGTACTTC. This gives the protein CASTGTLYEQYF.

The chain uses TRBV9 and TRBJ2-2, with D possibly TRBD2 on 6 matching bases. CDR1 is SGDLS, CDR2 YYNGEE, per germline. There are 17 residues in the CDR3. Trimming left V 0 bases short and J 0 bases short, with 12 bases between. The CDR3 bases are TGTGCCAGCAGCGTAGCTCCCCCGGGGGCGAACACCGGGGAGCTGTTTTTT. Translating gives CASSVAPPGANTGELFF.

This chain joins TRBV2 and TRBJ2-2; 9 bases agree with TRBD2. The ends lost 0 bases at V and 5 bases at J; junction bases unmatched: 1. This CDR3 has 15 residues. The germline V gene encodes CDR1 SNHLY and CDR2 FYNNEI. The CDR3 loop is CASSEASGRTGELFF. The CDR3 region has the DNA TGTGCCAGCAGTGAAGCTAGCGGGAGAACCGGGGAGCTGTTTTTT.

The gene calls are TRBV4-3 and TRBJ2-6; TRBD2 aligns across 7 bases. From germline, CDR1 is LGHNA and CDR2 YSLEER. V dropped 4 bases and J dropped 0; count of bases not matched to a gene: 9. CDR3 length: 18 residues. CDR3 amino acids: CASSPRLGGGSGANVLTF. In DNA form, the CDR3 reads TGCGCCAGCAGCCCAAGATTAGGCGGGGGCTCTGGGGCCAACGTCCTGACTTTC.